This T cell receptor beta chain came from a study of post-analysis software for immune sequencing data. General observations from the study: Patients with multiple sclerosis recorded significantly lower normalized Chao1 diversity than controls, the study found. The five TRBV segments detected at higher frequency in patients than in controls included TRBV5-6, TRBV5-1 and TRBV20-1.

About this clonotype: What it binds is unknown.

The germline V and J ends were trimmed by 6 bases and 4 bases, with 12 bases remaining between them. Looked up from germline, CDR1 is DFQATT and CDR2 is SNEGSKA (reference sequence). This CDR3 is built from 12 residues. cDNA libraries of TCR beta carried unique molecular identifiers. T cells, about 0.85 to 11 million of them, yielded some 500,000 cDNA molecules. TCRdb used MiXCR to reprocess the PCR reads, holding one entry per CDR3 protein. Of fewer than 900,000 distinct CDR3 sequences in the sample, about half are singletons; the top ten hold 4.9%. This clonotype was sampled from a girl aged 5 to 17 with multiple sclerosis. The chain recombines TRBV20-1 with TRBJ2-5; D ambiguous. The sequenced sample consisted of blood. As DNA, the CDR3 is TGCAGTGCCTCAGTGGCTGGAGAGACCCAGTACTTC. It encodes CSASVAGETQYF.